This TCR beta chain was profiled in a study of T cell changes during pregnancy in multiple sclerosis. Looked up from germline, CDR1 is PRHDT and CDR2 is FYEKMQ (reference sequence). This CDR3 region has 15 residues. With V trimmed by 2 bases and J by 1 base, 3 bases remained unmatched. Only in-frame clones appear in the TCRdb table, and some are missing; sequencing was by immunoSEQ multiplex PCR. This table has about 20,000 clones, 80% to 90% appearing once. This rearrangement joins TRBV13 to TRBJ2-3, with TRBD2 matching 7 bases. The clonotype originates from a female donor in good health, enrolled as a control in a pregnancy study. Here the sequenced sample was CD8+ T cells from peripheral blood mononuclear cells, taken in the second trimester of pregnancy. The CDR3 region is CASSLRGSGTDTQYF. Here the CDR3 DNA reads TGTGCCAGCAGCTTACGCGGGAGTGGCACAGATACGCAGTATTTT.